The 31 T cell receptor beta chains listed next were all sequenced from one sample in a study of blood T cell repertoires in COVID-19. Sequencing was performed with immunoSEQ multiplex PCR; in TCRdb, only in-frame clones are kept and a portion is missing. The repertoire holds around 180,000 clones, with roughly 90% as singletons. The specimen was peripheral blood. The source of these receptors is a man aged 55 to 70 with acute or convalescent COVID-19.

The rearrangement uses TRBV7-2 and TRBJ1-6, with 7 positions matching TRBD1. The ends lost 5 bases at V and 9 bases at J; junction bases unmatched: 7. This CDR3 has 14 residues. CDR1 is SGHTA, CDR2 FQGNSA, per germline. The CDR3 sequence is CASSPISGGSPLHF. For the CDR3, the DNA is TGTGCCAGCAGCCCCATTTCAGGGGGTTCACCCCTCCACTTT.

This chain connects TRBV27 to TRBJ1-6; D unresolved. The CDR3 totals 12 residues. The ends were cut back, 5 bases at V and 11 bases at J, with 10 bases in the middle. The germline V gene has CDR1 MNHEY and CDR2 SMNVEV (reference sequence). CDR3 region: CASSRLPAPLHF. In DNA, the CDR3 is TGTGCCAGCAGTCGACTTCCGGCACCCCTCCACTTT.

This clone was observed a few times. V is TRBV9 and J is TRBJ1-2, with TRBD1 matching 9 bases. There are 15 residues in the CDR3. CDR1 is SGDLS, CDR2 YYNGEE, per germline. The junction had 7 bases not matched to a gene; V was cut back by 1 base and J by 6 bases. CDR3 DNA sequence: TGTGCCAGCAGCGTACGATGGACAGGGGAGGATGGCTACACCTTC. Its translation is CASSVRWTGEDGYTF.

This clone was counted once. The V gene is TRBV2, the J gene TRBJ2-3; 10 bases align to TRBD2. Germline CDR1 is SNHLY and CDR2 is FYNNEI. The CDR3 sequence is 13 residues long. CDR3: CAIRSGGGDTQYF. The CDR3 coding sequence is TGTGCTATCCGGAGCGGGGGGGGAGATACGCAGTATTTT.

This chain connects TRBV2 to TRBJ2-7; tentative D call: TRBD2 (6 bases). The CDR3 contains 14 residues. Per germline, CDR1 SNHLY and CDR2 FYNNEI. Trimming took off 3 bases at V and 3 bases at J, with 12 bases between the two ends. The CDR3 loop reads CASSEGDSLYEQYV. The CDR3 bases are TGTGCCAGCAGTGAGGGGGACTCCCTCTACGAGCAGTACGTC.

The count of this clone is one. Other DNA sequences of this sample code for an identical CDR3. The chain recombines TRBV12-3 or TRBV12-4 with TRBJ1-1; maybe TRBD1 (5 bases). The CDR3 is 11 residues long. V was pared by 2 bases and J by 7 bases, with 5 bases between. For the CDR3, the DNA is TGTGCCAGCAGTTTAAGGGGTGAAGCTTTCTTT. Translation gives CASSLRGEAFF.

The chain carries TRBV5-1 and TRBJ2-5; 16 nucleotides match TRBD2. V lost 4 bases to trimming and J lost 7 bases; unmatched junction nucleotides: 10. Germline CDR1 SGHRS, CDR2 YFSETQ. The CDR3 is 17 residues long. The CDR3 DNA reads as TGCGCCAGCAGCGTGGGACTAGCGGGGGGGCATTCGTCGACCCAGTACTTC. Residues: CASSVGLAGGHSSTQYF.

The rearrangement uses TRBV11-2 and TRBJ2-2; TRBD2 agrees at 7 bases. Germline V gene sequence: CDR1 SGHAT, CDR2 FQNNGV. J gave up 4 bases and V 1 base, and 3 bases lay outside the gene matches. This CDR3 comprises 15 residues. DNA of the CDR3: TGTGCCAGCAGCTTAGGGGGGGGTACCACCGGGGAGCTGTTTTTT. Translation: CASSLGGGTTGELFF.

The chain uses TRBV30 and TRBJ1-2; 10 nucleotides agree with TRBD1. The ends lost 1 base at V and 6 bases at J; junction bases unmatched: 11. There are 16 residues in the CDR3. The V gene's germline CDR1 is GTSNPN and CDR2 SVGIG (reference sequence). The CDR3 sequence: CAWSEPDRGLKDGYTF. In nucleotides, the CDR3 is TGTGCCTGGAGTGAGCCAGACAGGGGGCTCAAGGATGGCTACACCTTC. Full variable domain (missing parts from reference TRBV30 and TRBJ1-2): SQTIHQWPATLVQPVGSPLSLECTVEGTSNPNLYWYRQAAGRGLQLLFYSVGIGQISSEVPQNLSASRPQDRQFILSSKKLLLSDSGFYLCAWSEPDRGLKDGYTFGSGTRLTVV.

V gene TRBV5-1 combines with J gene TRBJ2-5; 8 positions agree with TRBD1. This CDR3 comprises 14 residues. The germline CDR1 and CDR2 sequences are SGHRS and YFSETQ. Trimming removed 2 bases from V and 3 bases from J; junction bases left unmatched: 3. The CDR3 DNA is TGCGCCAGCAGCTTTGGGACAGGAAAAGAGACCCAGTACTTC. This translates into CASSFGTGKETQYF.

V usage is TRBV5-5 and J usage is TRBJ1-1; D uncertain. Trimming cost V 5 bases and J 1 base, with 15 bases left between them. The CDR3 is made up of 15 amino acids. Germline V gene sequence: CDR1 SGHKS, CDR2 YYEKEE (reference sequence). The CDR3 loop is CASRPVRYSNTEAFF. The CDR3 DNA sequence: TGTGCCAGCAGGCCCGTTAGATATTCGAACACTGAAGCTTTCTTT.

V gene TRBV7-9 combines with J gene TRBJ1-6; perhaps TRBD1 as D (5 bases). The CDR3 has 13 amino acids. V was trimmed by 3 bases and J by 7 bases, leaving 7 bases between them. CDR1 SEHNR and CDR2 FQNEAQ come from the germline V gene (reference sequence). In nucleotides, the CDR3 is TGTGCCAGCAGCTTGACAGACAATTCACCCCTCCACTTT. Amino acids: CASSLTDNSPLHF.

This clone was detected ten times or more. The chain joins TRBV7-3 to TRBJ2-2, with D possibly matching TRBD1 (6 bases). The germline V gene has CDR1 SGHTA and CDR2 FQGTGA. V shed 6 bases and J shed 6 bases, with 20 bases lying between them. The CDR3 extends over 16 amino acids. As DNA, the CDR3 is TGTGCCAGCAGTCGCACCTCCAGGGGAAATGCCGGGGAGCTGTTTTTT. As protein: CASSRTSRGNAGELFF.

The chain has TRBV24-1 and TRBJ2-6; no reliable D call. Deletions cut 9 bases from V and 0 bases from J, with 11 bases between. The CDR3 totals 15 residues. Germline values: CDR1 KGHDR, CDR2 SFDVKD. CDR3 protein: CATRGEVSGANVLTF. DNA of the CDR3: TGTGCCACCCGCGGCGAGGTCTCTGGGGCCAACGTCCTGACTTTC.

The chain combines TRBV7-8 with TRBJ1-1; D unclear. Trimming left V 3 bases short and J 1 base short, with 9 bases between. The CDR3 extends over 14 amino acids. Germline V gene sequence: CDR1 SGHVS, CDR2 FQNEAQ. CDR3 region: CASSFSRQNTEAFF. CDR3 sequence (DNA): TGTGCCAGCAGCTTTTCCCGACAGAACACTGAAGCTTTCTTT.

This chain connects TRBV9 to TRBJ1-2; TRBD1 matches 7 bases. V was clipped by 0 bases and J by 5 bases; unmatched bases: 7. The CDR3 is 15 residues long. Germline CDR1 reads SGDLS; CDR2 reads YYNGEE. CDR3 loop: CASSVEPTTGYGYTF. In nucleotides, the CDR3 is TGTGCCAGCAGCGTAGAGCCCACGACAGGGTATGGCTACACCTTC.

The chain carries TRBV10-1 and TRBJ2-7, with a possible D match to TRBD1 (6 bases). The CDR3 sequence is 15 residues long. V lost 8 bases to trimming and J lost 0 bases, with 17 bases between them. The germline V gene encodes CDR1 WNHNN and CDR2 SYGVQD (reference sequence). The CDR3 region has the DNA TGCGCCAGCGTCTGGGGGCGACCTATCTCCTACGAGCAGTACTTC. Residues: CASVWGRPISYEQYF.

The V and J genes are TRBV19 and TRBJ2-5; 8 positions match TRBD2. The CDR3 is made up of 14 amino acids. The germline V gene has CDR1 LNHDA and CDR2 SQIVND (reference sequence). Unmatched junction bases numbered 5, after V lost 5 bases and J lost 3 bases. CDR3 DNA: TGTGCCAGTAGTCCCGGGGGGGGGAAAGAGACCCAGTACTTC. Its protein product is CASSPGGGKETQYF.

The chain combines TRBV27 with TRBJ2-5; TRBD1 is a possible D gene (5 bases). Per germline, CDR1 MNHEY and CDR2 SMNVEV (reference sequence). Trimming removed 7 bases at V and 4 bases at J, with 16 bases between. The CDR3 consists of 14 residues. The DNA for the CDR3 is TGTGCCAGCATGGGGTGGGGCCCGGGAGAGACCCAGTACTTC. It translates to CASMGWGPGETQYF.

This clone has just one count. The V gene is TRBV7-9, the J gene TRBJ1-2; 8 nucleotides align to TRBD1. V lost 0 bases, J lost 4 bases, and 13 bases stayed unmatched. Germline V gives CDR1 SEHNR, CDR2 FQNEAQ (reference sequence). This CDR3 is 18 amino acids long. The DNA for the CDR3 is TGTGCCAGCAGCTTAGCCCCTCTCCGGACAGGGAGAGGCTATGGCTACACCTTC. Protein: CASSLAPLRTGRGYGYTF.

The gene calls are TRBV6-6 and TRBJ2-2; possible D gene TRBD2, 6 bases. Germline V gene lookup returns CDR1 MNHNY and CDR2 SVGAGI (reference sequence). V was cut by 5 bases and J by 6 bases, with 22 bases left in between. The CDR3 is 17 amino acids. The CDR3 coding sequence is TGTGCCAGCAGTCAGAGGACCCCGGGGGTGAAATCCGGGGAGCTGTTTTTT. This codes for CASSQRTPGVKSGELFF.

The chain is built from TRBV9 and TRBJ2-3; TRBD2 might be the D (6 bases). CDR1 is SGDLS, CDR2 YYNGEE, per germline. The CDR3 sequence is 17 residues long. The V and J ends lost 1 base and 6 bases respectively, with 21 bases between them. CDR3 in amino acids: CASSVTVGTGVMDTQYF. CDR3 DNA sequence: TGTGCCAGCAGCGTAACGGTAGGAACGGGAGTCATGGATACGCAGTATTTT.

The gene calls are TRBV21-1 and TRBJ1-2. TRBV21-1 is a pseudogene locus. This CDR3 comprises 16 residues. CDR3: CASSITRCCTSYGYTF. DNA for the CDR3: TGTGCCAGCAGCATTACTAGGTGTTGCACATCCTATGGCTACACCTTC.

This clone showed up just once. The chain links TRBV9 to TRBJ2-1; 10 bases map to TRBD1. Germline CDR1 is SGDLS and CDR2 is YYNGEE. V dropped 4 bases and J dropped 5; count of bases not matched to a gene: 3. The CDR3 is made up of 14 amino acids. The CDR3 is CASSPGQGNNEQFF. The CDR3 bases are TGTGCCAGCAGCCCGGGACAGGGGAACAATGAGCAGTTCTTC.

The genes are TRBV19 and TRBJ1-2, with D perhaps matching TRBD1 (6 bases). CDR1 is LNHDA, CDR2 SQIVND, per germline (reference sequence). The CDR3 extends over 13 amino acids. The V end lost 6 bases, the J end lost 9 bases, and 17 bases lay between the germline ends. The CDR3 nucleotides are TGTGCCAGTAGCGTAACAGGGCCGGGTAGCTACACCTTC. Its translation: CASSVTGPGSYTF.

V is TRBV15 and J is TRBJ2-3; D perhaps matches TRBD2 (5 bases). CDR1 and CDR2 (germline): LNHNV, YYDKDF (reference sequence). V was pared by 2 bases and J by 2 bases, with 14 bases between. This CDR3 contains 16 residues. Here the CDR3 DNA reads TGTGCCACCAGCAGATCGGACGCACTAGACACAGATACGCAGTATTTT. Protein product: CATSRSDALDTDTQYF.

This clone has just a few counts. The chain links TRBV5-1 to TRBJ2-7, with D tentatively TRBD2 (5 bases). This CDR3 region has 15 residues. CDR1 and CDR2 (germline): SGHRS, YFSETQ. Trimming removed 0 bases from V and 0 bases from J, with 10 bases in between. CDR3 in amino acids: CASSLGLSNSYEQYF. CDR3 nucleotides: TGCGCCAGCAGCTTGGGACTATCTAACTCCTACGAGCAGTACTTC.

J is TRBJ1-2 and V is TRBV29-1; TRBD1 matches at 7 bases. The CDR3 extends over 15 amino acids. With V trimmed by 7 bases and J by 7 bases, 18 bases remained unmatched. CDR1 is SQVTM, CDR2 ANQGSEA, per germline. CDR3 coding DNA: TGCAGCGGCAGACGACAGGGCGGCGGTCCGGGTGGCTACACCTTC. It specifies CSGRRQGGGPGGYTF.

This chain links TRBV6-5 with TRBJ2-5; a possible D gene is TRBD2 (6 bases). The CDR3 is made up of 14 amino acids. V was clipped by 6 bases and J by 2 bases, with 13 bases between them. Germline loops: CDR1 MNHEY, CDR2 SVGAGI. CDR3 DNA: TGTGCCAGCAGGTTCTTCGGGACTCAAGAGACCCAGTACTTC. This codes for CASRFFGTQETQYF.

This chain connects TRBV6-5 to TRBJ2-7; D is unclear. Germline-derived CDR1 and CDR2 are MNHEY and SVGAGI. V lost 6 bases and J 3 bases, leaving 12 bases between the germline ends. This CDR3 region has 13 residues. DNA of the CDR3: TGTGCCAGCAGGTCCCCCGGAGACTACGAGCAGTACTTC. Amino acids: CASRSPGDYEQYF.

J is TRBJ1-1 and V is TRBV9, with D hard to call. V was clipped by 4 bases and J by 0 bases, with 13 bases between them. The CDR3 sequence is 15 residues long. Germline V lookup: CDR1 SGDLS, CDR2 YYNGEE. The DNA for the CDR3 is TGTGCCAGCAGCCCTAGCCCGGGGTTGAACACTGAAGCTTTCTTT. Encoded protein: CASSPSPGLNTEAFF.